This TCR beta chain was identified during a study of blood T cells in healthy people across ages. Next came a second PCR, run for about 7 to 11 cycles, which used a sample-barcoded 5' primer along with a J-beta primer mix. MiXCR, applied by TCRdb to the 5' RACE reads, yields one record per CDR3 protein. The sample consists of 750,000 to 1,000,000 distinct CDR3 sequences, approximately 32% of them appearing once. The CDR3 is made up of 15 amino acids. The V gene lost 4 bases and the J gene lost 4 bases, with 14 bases spanning the gap. Germline values: CDR1 SGDLS, CDR2 YYNGEE. The sample was also linked to a second study, of T cells of mothers and their children. As reported in that work: The study recruited a few healthy Caucasian mothers and their six children as donors. Reverse transcription into cDNA received all extracted RNA, at roughly 1.4 ug per 15 ul.

The TCR sequence derives from a woman aged 40 to 50 in good health. Sequenced sample: blood. The gene calls are TRBV9 and TRBJ2-2, with D possibly being TRBD1 (5 bases). The CDR3: CASSPYIGATGELFF. CDR3 DNA sequence: TGTGCCAGCAGCCCTTATATTGGGGCCACCGGGGAGCTGTTTTTT.